The 7 T cell receptor beta chains listed next were all sequenced from one sample in a study of chemoradiotherapy in HPV16-positive cancers. Profiling relied on immunoSEQ multiplex PCR, and the TCRdb table lists in-frame clones only, not all of them. In the table there are over a thousand clones, about four fifths of which are singletons. Sample: tumor tissue, taken from a patient who underwent chemoradiotherapy. The receptors were gathered from a human donor with HPV-associated anogenital cancer.

This sequence joins TRBV7-7 and TRBJ2-7; TRBD1 aligns across 8 bases. CDR3 length equals 14 residues. Germline V CDR1 and CDR2: SSHAT, FNYEAQ (reference sequence). V gave up 1 base and J gave up 3 bases; unmatched junction bases: 2. The CDR3 DNA reads TGTGCCAGCAGCTTAGAACAGGGGGGCTACGAGCAGTACTTC. Its translation is CASSLEQGGYEQYF.

This chain links TRBV7-7 with TRBJ1-2, with D perhaps matching TRBD1 (6 bases). The CDR3 totals 12 residues. Germline V gene sequence: CDR1 SSHAT, CDR2 FNYEAQ (reference sequence). The CDR3, as DNA: TGTGGACTACTGGGACACAACTATGGCTACACCTTC. This translates into CGLLGHNYGYTF.

The sample holds one count of this clone. The chain links TRBV7-3 to TRBJ1-6; maybe TRBD1 (5 bases). V shed 2 bases and J shed 7 bases, with 9 bases lying between them. Germline V gene sequence: CDR1 SGHTA, CDR2 FQGTGA. The CDR3 spans 14 residues. CDR3: CASSLSQGNSPLHF. CDR3 DNA sequence: TGTGCCAGCAGCTTATCCCAGGGCAATTCACCCCTCCACTTT.

The chain joins TRBV11-2 to TRBJ1-4; D perhaps matches TRBD1 (5 bases). Trimming shortened V by 3 bases and J by 4 bases, and 9 bases separated the two germline ends. The CDR3 extends over 14 amino acids. CDR1 and CDR2 (germline): SGHAT, FQNNGV. CDR3 bases: TGTGCCAGCAGCTTGGGGCAGGGTAATGAAAAACTGTTTTTT. Translating gives CASSLGQGNEKLFF.

This sequence joins TRBV5-1 and TRBJ2-3; perhaps D is TRBD1 or TRBD2 (5 bases each). The CDR3 has 17 amino acids. The ends were cut back, 0 bases at V and 0 bases at J, with 14 bases in the middle. In germline, CDR1 is SGHRS, CDR2 YFSETQ. CDR3 nucleotides: TGCGCCAGCAGCTTGGAGGGGAGAGGACCTAGCACAGATACGCAGTATTTT. Encoded protein: CASSLEGRGPSTDTQYF.

This clone has just a few counts. The rearrangement links TRBV9 to TRBJ1-6, with 8 bases lining up with TRBD1. CDR1 is SGDLS and CDR2 is YYNGEE in the germline V gene. With 3 bases clipped from V and 9 bases from J, the junction kept 8 bases outside the gene matches. CDR3 length equals 15 residues. The CDR3 region has the DNA TGTGCCAGCAGCGGAATACAGGGGGATTTTTCACCCCTCCACTTT. Its protein product is CASSGIQGDFSPLHF.

Details on this clone: Mismatch with germline at one junction end may stem from a read error. This rearrangement joins TRBV5-4 to TRBJ2-7; 15 nucleotides align to TRBD2. This CDR3 spans 15 amino acids. CDR1 SGHNT and CDR2 YYREEE come from the germline V gene (reference sequence). CDR3 protein: CASSRTSGGGSEQYF. CDR3 DNA: TGCGCCAGCAGCAGGACTAGCGGGGGGGGGAGCGAGCAGTACTTC.